This T cell receptor (beta chain) originates from a study of T cell responses to AZD1222 COVID-19 vaccine. Overall study context: Pooling covered second doses at about 4 or about 12 weeks. Findings of the study overall: White British donors predominated, females outnumbered males, and clonal diversity was possibly underestimated.

Turning to this clone: Its antigen is undetermined.

Germline CDR1 reads KGHDR; CDR2 reads SFDVKD. This CDR3 is 18 amino acids long. V lost 0 bases and J lost 3; bases outside the gene matches: 10. The assay was immunoSEQ multiplex PCR, and TCRdb's table has in-frame clones only and misses some. Of around 120,000 clones in the sample, 90% are singletons; the top ten hold roughly 7.8%. The sequence was collected from an adult in good health. The chain employs TRBV24-1 and TRBJ2-3; the match to TRBD2 covers 8 bases. The sample in question was peripheral blood, obtained on day 0 of AZD1222 vaccination. The DNA of the CDR3 is TGTGCCACCAGTGATTTGCGGCGGGAGGACCGCGGGACAGATACGCAGTATTTT. Translating gives CATSDLRREDRGTDTQYF.